This record looks at one T cell receptor (beta chain) sequence and its context. These data belong to a study of shared clonotypes between healthy human individuals. The donors were all Caucasian adults (living in Nashville, Tennessee). V lost 2 bases and J lost 3, with 13 bases in between. The CDR3 has 15 residues. Germline loops: CDR1 SGHAT, CDR2 FQDESV (reference sequence). Clones were read by immunoSEQ multiplex PCR, and TCRdb kept only the in-frame ones, dropping some. The sample carries 2 million to 3 million clones, approximately 93% recorded once. This TCR was recovered from a man aged 18 to 30 in good health. Some clones in this sample may be carry-over from other donors' samples. Sequencing input: naive CD4+ T cells from PBMCs. Indicated subset: CD45RA+ positively selected. The V call is TRBV11-1, the J call TRBJ1-1; D might be TRBD1 (5 bases). CDR3 loop: CASSLLRGGDTEAFF. The CDR3 DNA reads as TGTGCCAGCAGCTTATTGCGTGGGGGAGACACTGAAGCTTTCTTT.